This entry describes one TCR beta chain. Participant-given clinical history determined each cohort assignment. All recovered Cohort 3 donors got two negative PCRs, got clearance, or saw symptom resolution. Data came from immunoSEQ multiplex PCR; TCRdb stores just in-frame clones and leaves some out. The data show around 200,000 clones, less than 85% seen once. This record comes from a study of blood T cell repertoires in COVID-19. Study at large: COVID-19 samples, acute and convalescent, were from the United States, Italy and Spain. Sample material is recorded as cDNA or gDNA derived from T cells, B-cell-depleted T cells, or PBMCs.

Trimming took 6 bases from V and 10 from J, leaving 13 bases between them. This CDR3 is built from 12 residues. The V and J genes are TRBV12-3 or TRBV12-4 and TRBJ2-1; D perhaps matches TRBD2 (5 bases). The sample taken for sequencing was PBMCs or T cells enriched from blood (not recorded which). This sequence originates from a man aged 40-49 years who had recovered from COVID-19. The CDR3 spells CASRPGLSEQFF. As DNA, the CDR3 is TGTGCCAGCAGGCCAGGACTCTCGGAGCAGTTCTTC.